The 17 T cell receptor beta chains listed next were all sequenced from one sample in a study of blood T cell repertoires in COVID-19. Assay used: immunoSEQ multiplex PCR; TCRdb lists only in-frame clones, some missing. Here the sample spans around 300,000 clones, just under 90% being singletons. Sequenced sample: peripheral blood. The receptors shown here come from a woman between 45 and 65 years old with COVID-19, enrolled during active disease.

The genes are TRBV11-2 and TRBJ1-1, with 11 bases matching TRBD1. The CDR3 is 16 amino acids. J lost 5 bases, V lost 0 bases, and 5 bases had no gene match. Per germline, CDR1 SGHAT and CDR2 FQNNGV. CDR3 sequence: CASSLDLDRGRTEAFF. For the CDR3, the DNA is TGTGCCAGCAGCTTAGACCTGGACAGGGGGCGTACTGAAGCTTTCTTT.

This clone was observed a single time. The chain recombines TRBV6-4 with TRBJ2-3; D remains unclear. CDR1 is MRHNA and CDR2 is SNTAGT in the germline V gene. The V end lost 4 bases, the J end lost 6 bases, and 11 bases lay between the germline ends. The CDR3 has 13 residues. The CDR3 coding sequence is TGTGCCAGCAGTGCAAGACCCGGGGATACGCAGTATTTT. Translation: CASSARPGDTQYF.

The J gene is TRBJ2-3, the V gene TRBV9; tentatively, D is TRBD2 (6 bases). This CDR3 has 16 amino acids. The V end lost 0 bases, the J end lost 1 base, and 12 bases lay between the germline ends. From germline, CDR1 is SGDLS and CDR2 YYNGEE. The CDR3 DNA is TGTGCCAGCAGCGTAGTGGGGGGTATCGGCACAGATACGCAGTATTTT. Protein product: CASSVVGGIGTDTQYF.

The chain couples TRBV3-1 (or the pseudogene TRBV3-2) to TRBJ2-3; TRBD2 matches 11 bases. The V gene's germline CDR1 is LGHDT and CDR2 YNNKEL (reference sequence). This CDR3 is 18 amino acids long. V shed 2 bases and J 3 bases; nucleotides not matched to a gene: 10. The CDR3, as DNA: TGTGCCAGCAGCCAAATAGTTCTTAGCGGGAGGGGAACAGATACGCAGTATTTT. This encodes CASSQIVLSGRGTDTQYF.

The chain carries TRBV30 and TRBJ1-2; D may be TRBD1 (5 bases). Trimming removed 4 bases at V and 5 bases at J, with 11 bases between. Germline V gives CDR1 GTSNPN, CDR2 SVGIG (reference sequence). The CDR3 is made up of 12 amino acids. CDR3 loop: CAWIRQTYGYTF. The CDR3 nucleotides read TGTGCCTGGATCAGACAGACTTATGGCTACACCTTC.

The chain has TRBV2 and TRBJ2-7; 11 bases line up with TRBD2. The CDR3 spans 14 residues. Trimming at V came to 2 bases and at J to 6 bases, leaving 3 bases not matched to a gene. CDR1 is SNHLY, CDR2 FYNNEI, per germline. The CDR3 DNA sequence: TGTGCCAGCAGTGAAAATCTAGCGGGAGGCGAGCAGTACTTC. Translating gives CASSENLAGGEQYF.

The chain joins TRBV29-1 to TRBJ2-1; D uncertain. The CDR3 sequence is 14 residues long. Germline lookup yields CDR1 SQVTM and CDR2 ANQGSEA. V gave up 5 bases and J gave up 0 bases, with 11 bases separating them. CDR3 sequence (DNA): TGCAGCGTTCTTTTTCCTATCTCCTACAATGAGCAGTTCTTC. It specifies CSVLFPISYNEQFF.

This clone showed up just once. This chain joins TRBV5-6 and TRBJ1-2; TRBD1 aligns across 7 bases. The trim removed 4 bases at V and 3 bases at J, leaving 6 bases unmatched. The CDR3 is made up of 14 amino acids. Germline V gives CDR1 SGHDT, CDR2 YYEEEE. The CDR3 region is CASSEGTEDYGYTF. The CDR3 coding sequence is TGTGCCAGCAGCGAGGGGACAGAAGACTATGGCTACACCTTC.

The chain recombines TRBV30 with TRBJ2-3, with TRBD1 as a possible D gene (9 bases). The CDR3 length is 18 residues. V was clipped by 7 bases and J by 2 bases, with 28 bases between them. Germline V gene sequence: CDR1 GTSNPN, CDR2 SVGIG (reference sequence). The DNA of the CDR3 is TGTGCCTCGGGGGGGGACAGGGCCGTCTTATCCTCCACAGATACGCAGTATTTT. It specifies CASGGDRAVLSSTDTQYF.

The chain has TRBV21-1 and TRBJ1-4. TRBV21-1 is assigned pseudogene status. This CDR3 has 16 residues. The CDR3 DNA reads as TGTGCCAGCAGCAAAAATCGGTTCCTCTGCGATGAAAAACTGTTTTTT. Protein: CASSKNRFLCDEKLFF.

This clone was counted a single time. This chain joins TRBV29-1 and TRBJ2-2, with unresolved D. The CDR3 is 13 amino acids. In germline, CDR1 is SQVTM, CDR2 ANQGSEA. V was clipped by 4 bases and J by 3 bases, with 9 bases between them. DNA of the CDR3: TGCAGCGTTGGTCCTGTTTACACCGGGGAGCTGTTTTTT. Encoded protein: CSVGPVYTGELFF.

Comment on this clone: Other DNA sequences of this sample code for an identical CDR3. The chain recombines TRBV11-2 with TRBJ2-7; possibly TRBD1 for D (6 bases). V was trimmed by 5 bases and J by 3 bases, leaving 8 bases between them. Germline V lookup: CDR1 SGHAT, CDR2 FQNNGV. This CDR3 comprises 12 residues. DNA for the CDR3: TGTGCCAGCAGCAGAGGGGGCTACGAGCAGTACTTC. Encoded protein: CASSRGGYEQYF.

The chain combines TRBV19 with TRBJ1-1; unclear D gene. The CDR3 contains 15 residues. V lost 1 base, J lost 0 bases, and 9 bases lay in between. Germline V gives CDR1 LNHDA, CDR2 SQIVND (reference sequence). The chain's CDR3 is CASSIGTTMNTEAFF. The CDR3 nucleotides read TGTGCCAGTAGTATAGGGACGACTATGAACACTGAAGCTTTCTTT.

The chain has TRBV4-1 and TRBJ2-3, with TRBD1 matching 7 bases. V shed 4 bases and J 0 bases; nucleotides not matched to a gene: 7. The CDR3 contains 16 residues. Germline CDR1 is MGHRA and CDR2 is YSYEKL. DNA for the CDR3: TGCGCCAGCAGCCGGGACAGTGGTGGGAGCACAGATACGCAGTATTTT. Translation: CASSRDSGGSTDTQYF.

This rearrangement joins TRBV27 to TRBJ2-7, with 9 nucleotides matching TRBD2. V gave up 0 bases and J gave up 3 bases; unmatched junction bases: 6. The germline V gene has CDR1 MNHEY and CDR2 SMNVEV (reference sequence). This CDR3 is built from 16 residues. CDR3 DNA sequence: TGTGCCAGCAGTTTATCGGGGCGGGAGGGCCTCTACGAGCAGTACTTC. It translates to CASSLSGREGLYEQYF.

The CDR3 sequence: CASFDRKNQPQHF. CDR3 nucleotide sequence: TGTGCCAGCTTTGACAGGAAAAATCAGCCCCAGCATTTT. This rearrangement joins TRBV6-5 to TRBJ1-5; D is perhaps TRBD1 (6 bases). The CDR3 runs 13 residues. Trimming cost V 8 bases and J 4 bases, with 12 bases left between them. Germline loops: CDR1 MNHEY, CDR2 SVGAGI.

This clone was detected a few times. The V call is TRBV7-2, the J call TRBJ2-6; TRBD1 is a possible D gene (6 bases). The CDR3 is 15 residues long. CDR1 and CDR2 (germline): SGHTA, FQGNSA. Trimming cost V 4 bases and J 0 bases, with 7 bases left between them. The CDR3 here is CASSSGVSGANVLTF. For the CDR3, the DNA is TGTGCCAGCAGCTCAGGGGTCTCTGGGGCCAACGTCCTGACTTTC. Full variable domain (outside the CDR3, taken from reference TRBV7-2 and TRBJ2-6): GAGVSQSPSNKVTEKGKDVELRCDPISGHTALYWYRQSLGQGLEFLIYFQGNSAPDKSGLPSDRFSAERTGGSVSTLTIQRTQQEDSAVYLCASSSGVSGANVLTFGAGSRLTVL.